This T cell receptor (beta chain) was documented in a study of CD8+ T cells in alopecia areata. CDR3 size: 13 residues. Between the trimmed V and J ends, which lost 6 bases and 0 bases, there was a span of 9 bases. From germline, CDR1 is MNHEY and CDR2 SMNVEV (reference sequence). Sequencing templates came from extracted RNA that was reverse transcribed into cDNA. The repertoire was sequenced with immunoSEQ multiplex PCR; TCRdb's copy has only in-frame clones and lacks some. The sample carries 100,000 to 150,000 clones, about 46% recorded once. This clonotype originated in a human donor with alopecia areata. This sequence joins TRBV27 and TRBJ2-7, with D perhaps TRBD1 or TRBD2 (5 bases each). Input material: NKG2D-low CD8+ T cells sorted from blood. The DNA for the CDR3 is TGTGCCAGCAGGGGACCTAGCTCCTACGAGCAGTACTTC. Its protein product is CASRGPSSYEQYF.